The rows below give T cell receptor beta chains drawn from one sample of a study of CD8 T cells in ankylosing spondylitis. TCRdb reprocessed the 5' RACE reads via MiXCR and lists one record per CDR3 protein. The sample lists 250,000 to 300,000 distinct CDR3 sequences; about 18% were seen once. The sample taken for sequencing was blood, either unsorted or a sorted T cell fraction (not recorded which). All receptors come from a male donor with ankylosing spondylitis or in good health (not recorded which). Both conserved end residues are part of each CDR3. A D gene is named only where the DNA matches it firmly. Where a row states a size, it is once, few, many or the class of an expanded clone; other rows omit it.

D gene,V gene,J gene,clone size,CDR3 protein,CDR3 DNA
TRBD1,TRBV15,TRBJ2-7,.,CATSRSDRDEQYF,TGTGCCACCAGCAGATCCGACAGGGACGAGCAGTACTTC
TRBD1,TRBV20-1,TRBJ2-7,many,CSARGDSSYEQYF,TGCAGTGCTCGAGGGGACAGCTCCTACGAGCAGTACTTC
.,TRBV29-1,TRBJ2-3,.,CSVVVAAYRTDTQYF,TGCAGCGTTGTGGTAGCGGCTTACCGAACAGATACGCAGTATTTT
TRBD1,TRBV5-1,TRBJ1-1,.,CASSPNGATGGLPEAFF,TGCGCCAGCAGCCCAAATGGAGCGACAGGGGGCCTTCCTGAAGCTTTCTTT
.,TRBV12-3/TRBV12-4,TRBJ2-3,many,CASSRVLIEGTDTQYF,TGTGCCAGCAGTCGGGTCCTCATAGAAGGCACAGATACGCAGTATTTT
TRBD1,TRBV29-1,TRBJ2-4,many,CSVVATGGIQYF,TGCAGCGTTGTGGCAACAGGGGGAATTCAGTACTTC
TRBD2,TRBV29-1,TRBJ2-7,few,CSVVSEAQGGSYEQYF,TGCAGCGTCGTGAGCGAAGCCCAGGGAGGGTCCTACGAGCAGTACTTC
.,TRBV27,TRBJ1-4,.,CASSADRLYEKLFF,TGTGCCAGCAGCGCGGACAGACTTTATGAAAAACTGTTTTTT
.,TRBV4-1,TRBJ2-5,.,CASSQLLYEETQYF,TGCGCCAGCAGCCAACTTCTCTACGAAGAGACCCAGTACTTC
TRBD2,TRBV5-6,TRBJ2-5,few,CASSLGGLAGEQYF,TGTGCCAGCAGCTTGGGGGGACTAGCGGGAGAACAGTACTTC
.,TRBV5-1,TRBJ2-4,few,CASSLAASGAGNIQYF,TGCGCCAGCAGCTTGGCGGCGTCAGGGGCGGGAAACATTCAGTACTTC
TRBD1,TRBV18,TRBJ2-7,many,CASSPEQGYYEQYF,TGTGCCAGCTCACCGGAACAGGGGTACTACGAGCAGTACTTC
TRBD2,TRBV20-1,TRBJ2-3,many,CSASTREGPTDTQYF,TGCAGTGCTAGTACGCGGGAGGGGCCCACAGATACGCAGTATTTT
.,TRBV3-1,TRBJ2-4,few,CASSQEGLSIQYF,TGTGCCAGCAGCCAAGAAGGACTTTCCATTCAGTACTTC
TRBD2,TRBV5-6,TRBJ2-7,few,CASSSAVGLANSLPYEQYF,TGTGCCAGCAGCTCCGCAGTAGGACTAGCGAATTCGTTACCTTACGAGCAGTACTTC
.,TRBV12-3/TRBV12-4,TRBJ2-1,.,CASSPTGYEEQFF,TGTGCCAGCAGCCCTACAGGGTATGAGGAGCAGTTCTTC
.,TRBV4-1,TRBJ1-3,few,CASSQVSNGAEGNTIYF,TGCGCCAGCAGCCAAGTTAGTAACGGGGCAGAGGGAAACACCATATATTTT
TRBD2,TRBV9,TRBJ2-3,many,CASSVMAGGTDTQYF,TGTGCCAGCAGCGTAATGGCGGGAGGCACAGATACGCAGTATTTT
TRBD1,TRBV4-3,TRBJ1-1,few,CASSQGRGLAEAFF,TGCGCCAGCAGCCAAGGCAGGGGGCTCGCTGAAGCTTTCTTT
TRBD2,TRBV27,TRBJ2-7,few,CASRTSGTHEQYF,TGTGCCAGCCGGACTAGCGGGACGCACGAGCAGTACTTC